These T cell receptor beta chains were read from a single sample in a study of CD8 T cells in ankylosing spondylitis. TCRdb passed the 5' RACE reads through MiXCR, listing each CDR3 protein once. The table lists 200,000 to 250,000 distinct CDR3 sequences, around 18% of them singletons, with more than 40% in the top ten. Sequencing was performed on blood, either unsorted or a sorted T cell fraction (not recorded which). Every receptor here comes from a male donor with ankylosing spondylitis. Each CDR3 is given with its conserved first and last residue. The order of the fields is CDR3 protein, CDR3 DNA, CDR3 length, V gene, J gene, D gene, clone size. A D gene is named only where the DNA matches it firmly. For some rows the clone size is stated as once, few or many, or as a class when expanded; others skip it.

CDR3 protein: CASSLVSLGNTEAFF; CDR3 DNA: TGTGCCAGCAGCTTAGTGTCGTTAGGGAACACTGAAGCTTTCTTT; CDR3 length: 15; V gene: TRBV7-8; J gene: TRBJ1-1; D gene: -; clone size: few
CDR3 protein: CASSQGTGQLNTEAFF; CDR3 DNA: TGCGCCAGCAGCCAGGGTACGGGACAGCTGAACACTGAAGCTTTCTTT; CDR3 length: 16; V gene: TRBV4-1; J gene: TRBJ1-1; D gene: TRBD1; clone size: -
CDR3 protein: CASSRTEISNYGYTF; CDR3 DNA: TGTGCCAGCAGCCGGACAGAGATTTCAAATTATGGCTACACCTTC; CDR3 length: 15; V gene: TRBV11-2; J gene: TRBJ1-2; D gene: -; clone size: -
CDR3 protein: CASSMEQAYEQYF; CDR3 DNA: TGCGCCAGCAGCATGGAACAGGCATACGAGCAGTACTTC; CDR3 length: 13; V gene: TRBV5-1; J gene: TRBJ2-7; D gene: -; clone size: -
CDR3 protein: CASRTGEGWTGELFF; CDR3 DNA: TGTGCCAGCAGAACAGGGGAGGGATGGACCGGGGAGCTGTTTTTT; CDR3 length: 15; V gene: TRBV7-8; J gene: TRBJ2-2; D gene: -; clone size: -
CDR3 protein: CASSLLGNESPNEQFF; CDR3 DNA: TGTGCCAGCAGTCTATTGGGAAACGAAAGCCCCAATGAGCAGTTCTTC; CDR3 length: 16; V gene: TRBV27; J gene: TRBJ2-1; D gene: -; clone size: -
CDR3 protein: CASSFGSGGLYNEQFF; CDR3 DNA: TGTGCCAGCAGCTTCGGGAGCGGGGGGCTTTACAATGAGCAGTTCTTC; CDR3 length: 16; V gene: TRBV12-3/TRBV12-4; J gene: TRBJ2-1; D gene: TRBD2; clone size: few
CDR3 protein: CASSSDSGQLNEQFF; CDR3 DNA: TGTGCCAGCAGTTCAGACTCGGGACAGCTCAATGAGCAGTTCTTC; CDR3 length: 15; V gene: TRBV12-3/TRBV12-4; J gene: TRBJ2-1; D gene: TRBD1; clone size: many
CDR3 protein: CASSLWDRGPDEQFF; CDR3 DNA: TGTGCCAGCAGTTTATGGGACAGGGGGCCGGATGAGCAGTTCTTC; CDR3 length: 15; V gene: TRBV12-3/TRBV12-4; J gene: TRBJ2-1; D gene: TRBD1; clone size: -
CDR3 protein: CASSYISGGGTQYF; CDR3 DNA: TGTGCCAGCAGTTACATCTCTGGAGGGGGGACCCAGTACTTC; CDR3 length: 14; V gene: TRBV6-5; J gene: TRBJ2-5; D gene: -; clone size: -
CDR3 protein: CASSSRWQELFF; CDR3 DNA: TGTGCCAGCAGCTCAAGGTGGCAGGAGCTGTTTTTT; CDR3 length: 12; V gene: TRBV13; J gene: TRBJ2-2; D gene: -; clone size: -
CDR3 protein: CASSHLDVPEAFF; CDR3 DNA: TGTGCCAGCAGTCACCTTGACGTCCCTGAAGCTTTCTTT; CDR3 length: 13; V gene: TRBV5-4; J gene: TRBJ1-1; D gene: -; clone size: -
CDR3 protein: CASIDTGELFF; CDR3 DNA: TGCGCCAGCATAGACACCGGGGAGCTGTTTTTT; CDR3 length: 11; V gene: TRBV5-1; J gene: TRBJ2-2; D gene: -; clone size: -
CDR3 protein: CASSLGSEPVNEKLFF; CDR3 DNA: TGTGCCAGCAGCTTGGGGTCCGAGCCGGTTAATGAAAAACTGTTTTTT; CDR3 length: 16; V gene: TRBV7-9; J gene: TRBJ1-4; D gene: -; clone size: -
CDR3 protein: CASSIVGGPDTQYF; CDR3 DNA: TGTGCCAGTAGTATAGTCGGGGGGCCGGATACGCAGTATTTT; CDR3 length: 14; V gene: TRBV19; J gene: TRBJ2-3; D gene: -; clone size: few
CDR3 protein: CASSLAPTGSSGNTIYF; CDR3 DNA: TGCGCCAGCAGCTTGGCCCCGACAGGGAGCTCTGGAAACACCATATATTTT; CDR3 length: 17; V gene: TRBV5-1; J gene: TRBJ1-3; D gene: TRBD1; clone size: -
CDR3 protein: CASSQAGIQGVEDTQYF; CDR3 DNA: TGCGCCAGCAGCCAAGCAGGGATCCAGGGAGTTGAAGATACGCAGTATTTT; CDR3 length: 17; V gene: TRBV4-1; J gene: TRBJ2-3; D gene: -; clone size: few
CDR3 protein: CASSYSVWSQETQYF; CDR3 DNA: TGTGCCAGCAGTTATAGTGTCTGGAGCCAAGAGACCCAGTACTTC; CDR3 length: 15; V gene: TRBV6-2/TRBV6-3; J gene: TRBJ2-5; D gene: -; clone size: -
CDR3 protein: CASTGDQETQYF; CDR3 DNA: TGTGCCAGCACTGGGGACCAAGAGACCCAGTACTTC; CDR3 length: 12; V gene: TRBV7-9; J gene: TRBJ2-5; D gene: -; clone size: -
CDR3 protein: CASSLADYGETQYF; CDR3 DNA: TGTGCCAGCAGCTTGGCGGACTATGGAGAGACCCAGTACTTC; CDR3 length: 14; V gene: TRBV7-8; J gene: TRBJ2-5; D gene: -; clone size: -
CDR3 protein: CASTLTSGRATDTQYF; CDR3 DNA: TGTGCCAGCACCTTGACTAGCGGGAGGGCCACAGATACGCAGTATTTT; CDR3 length: 16; V gene: TRBV28; J gene: TRBJ2-3; D gene: TRBD2; clone size: few
CDR3 protein: CASNPSGSIDEQYF; CDR3 DNA: TGTGCCAGTAACCCTAGCGGGTCAATCGACGAGCAGTACTTC; CDR3 length: 14; V gene: TRBV19; J gene: TRBJ2-7; D gene: TRBD2; clone size: -
CDR3 protein: CASSLAGGTVGMNTEAFF; CDR3 DNA: TGTGCCAGCAGCTTAGCGGGGGGGACGGTTGGCATGAACACTGAAGCTTTCTTT; CDR3 length: 18; V gene: TRBV11-1; J gene: TRBJ1-1; D gene: -; clone size: many